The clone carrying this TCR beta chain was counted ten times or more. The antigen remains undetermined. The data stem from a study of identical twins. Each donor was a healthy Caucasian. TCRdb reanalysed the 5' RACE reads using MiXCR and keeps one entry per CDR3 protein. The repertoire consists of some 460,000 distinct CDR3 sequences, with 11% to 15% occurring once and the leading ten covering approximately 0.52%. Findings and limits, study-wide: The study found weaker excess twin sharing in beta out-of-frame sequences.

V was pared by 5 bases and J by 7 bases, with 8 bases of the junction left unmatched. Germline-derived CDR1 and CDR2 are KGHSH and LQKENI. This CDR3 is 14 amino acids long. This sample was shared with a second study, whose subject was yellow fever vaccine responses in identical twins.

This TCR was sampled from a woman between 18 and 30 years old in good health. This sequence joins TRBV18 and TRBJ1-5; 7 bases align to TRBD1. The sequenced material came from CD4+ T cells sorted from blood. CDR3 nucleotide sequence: TGTGCCAGCTCAAGACAGGGAAGGGACCAGCCCCAGCATTTT. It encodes CASSRQGRDQPQHF.